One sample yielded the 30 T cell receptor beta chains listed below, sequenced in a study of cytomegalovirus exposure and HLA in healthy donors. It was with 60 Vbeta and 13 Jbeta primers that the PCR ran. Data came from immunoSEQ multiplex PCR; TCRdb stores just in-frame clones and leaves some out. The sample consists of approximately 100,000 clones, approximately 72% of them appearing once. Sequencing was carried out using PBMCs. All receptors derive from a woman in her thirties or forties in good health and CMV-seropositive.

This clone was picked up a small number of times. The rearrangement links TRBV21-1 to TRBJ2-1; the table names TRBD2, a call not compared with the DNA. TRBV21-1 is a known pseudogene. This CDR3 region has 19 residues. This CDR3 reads CASSNVGLLIPGENNEQFF. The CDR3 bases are TGTGCCAGCAGCAATGTGGGACTACTCATACCTGGGGAAAACAATGAGCAGTTCTTC.

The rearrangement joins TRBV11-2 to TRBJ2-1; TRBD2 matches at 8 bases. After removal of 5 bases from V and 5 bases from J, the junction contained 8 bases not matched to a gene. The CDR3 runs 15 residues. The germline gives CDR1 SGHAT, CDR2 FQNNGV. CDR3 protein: CASSPGTSSNNEQFF. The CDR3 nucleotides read TGTGCCAGCAGCCCCGGGACTAGTAGTAACAATGAGCAGTTCTTC.

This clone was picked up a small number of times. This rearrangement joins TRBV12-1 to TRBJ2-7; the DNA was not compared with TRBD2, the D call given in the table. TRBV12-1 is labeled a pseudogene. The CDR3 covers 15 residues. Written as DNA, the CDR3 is TGTGCCAGCAGCTTTGTGCAGGGACTATCCTACGAGCAGTACTTC. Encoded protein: CASSFVQGLSYEQYF.

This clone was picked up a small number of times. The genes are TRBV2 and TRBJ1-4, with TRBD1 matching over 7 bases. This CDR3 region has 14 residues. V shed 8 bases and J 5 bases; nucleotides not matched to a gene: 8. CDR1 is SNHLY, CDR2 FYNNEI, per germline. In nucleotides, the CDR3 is TGTGCCAGCGAACCTACAGGGGAGAATGAAAAACTGTTTTTT. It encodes CASEPTGENEKLFF.

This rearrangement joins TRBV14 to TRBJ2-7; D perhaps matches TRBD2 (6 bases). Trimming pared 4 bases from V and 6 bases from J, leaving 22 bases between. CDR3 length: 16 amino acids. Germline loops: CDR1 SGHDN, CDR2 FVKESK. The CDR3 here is CASSPPGVPKVAEQYF. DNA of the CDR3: TGTGCCAGCAGCCCCCCGGGGGTGCCGAAAGTCGCCGAGCAGTACTTC.

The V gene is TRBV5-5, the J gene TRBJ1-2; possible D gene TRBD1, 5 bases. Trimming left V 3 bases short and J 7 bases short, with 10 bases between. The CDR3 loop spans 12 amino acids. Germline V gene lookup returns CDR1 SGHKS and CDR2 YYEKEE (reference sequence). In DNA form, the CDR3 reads TGTGCCAGCAGCTCATGGACATCTGGCTACACCTTC. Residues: CASSSWTSGYTF. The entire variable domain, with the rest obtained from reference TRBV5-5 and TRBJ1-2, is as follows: DAGVTQSPTHLIKTRGQQVTLRCSPISGHKSVSWYQQVLGQGPQFIFQYYEKEERGRGNFPDRFSARQFPNYSSELNVNALLLGDSALYLCASSSWTSGYTFGSGTRLTVV.

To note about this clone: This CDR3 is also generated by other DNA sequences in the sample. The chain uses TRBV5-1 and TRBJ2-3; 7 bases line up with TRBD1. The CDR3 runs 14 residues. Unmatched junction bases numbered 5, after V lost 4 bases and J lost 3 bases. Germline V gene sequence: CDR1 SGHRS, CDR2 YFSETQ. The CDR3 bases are TGCGCCAGCAGCCTGACAGGGAGAACAGATACGCAGTATTTT. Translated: CASSLTGRTDTQYF.

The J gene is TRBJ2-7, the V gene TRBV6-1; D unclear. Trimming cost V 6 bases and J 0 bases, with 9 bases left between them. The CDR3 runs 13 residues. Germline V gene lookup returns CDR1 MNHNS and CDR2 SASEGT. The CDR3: CASSLTNSYEQYF. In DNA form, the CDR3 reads TGTGCCAGCAGCCTGACAAACTCCTACGAGCAGTACTTC.

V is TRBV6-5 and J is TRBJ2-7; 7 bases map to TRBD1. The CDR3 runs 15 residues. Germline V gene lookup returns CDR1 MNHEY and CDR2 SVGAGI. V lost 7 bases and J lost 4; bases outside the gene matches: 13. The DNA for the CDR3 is TGTGCCAGCACCCAAGGGGGCGGGCGAGGTTACGAGCAGTACTTC. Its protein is CASTQGGGRGYEQYF.

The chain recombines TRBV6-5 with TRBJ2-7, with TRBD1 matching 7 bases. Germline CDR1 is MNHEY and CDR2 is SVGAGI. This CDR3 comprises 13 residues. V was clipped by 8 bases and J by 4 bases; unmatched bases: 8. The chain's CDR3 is CASFFTGEYEQYF. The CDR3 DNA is TGTGCCAGCTTTTTCACAGGGGAATACGAGCAGTACTTC.

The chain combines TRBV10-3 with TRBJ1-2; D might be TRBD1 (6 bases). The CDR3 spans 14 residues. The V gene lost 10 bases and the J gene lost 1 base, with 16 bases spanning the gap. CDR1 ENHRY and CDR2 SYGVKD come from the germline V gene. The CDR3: CATKRPDSNYGYTF. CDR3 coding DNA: TGTGCCACCAAAAGGCCGGACAGTAACTATGGCTACACCTTC.

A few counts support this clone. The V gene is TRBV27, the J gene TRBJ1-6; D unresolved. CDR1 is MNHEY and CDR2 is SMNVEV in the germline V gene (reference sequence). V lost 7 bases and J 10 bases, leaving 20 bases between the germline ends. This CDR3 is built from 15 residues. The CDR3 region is CASTLYAGDRSPLHF. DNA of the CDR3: TGTGCCAGCACCCTTTACGCGGGAGATCGGTCACCCCTCCACTTT.

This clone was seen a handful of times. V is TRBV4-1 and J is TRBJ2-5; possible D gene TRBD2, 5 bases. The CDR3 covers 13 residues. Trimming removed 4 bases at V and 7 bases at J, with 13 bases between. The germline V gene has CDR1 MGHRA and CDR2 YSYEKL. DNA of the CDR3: TGCGCCAGCAGCCCCAGCCCCCGGGGGACCCAGTACTTC. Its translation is CASSPSPRGTQYF.

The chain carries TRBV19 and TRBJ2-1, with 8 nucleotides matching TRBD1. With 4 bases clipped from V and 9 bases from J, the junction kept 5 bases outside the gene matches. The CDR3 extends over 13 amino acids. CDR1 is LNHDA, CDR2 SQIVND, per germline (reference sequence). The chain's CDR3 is CASSSQGAGEQFF. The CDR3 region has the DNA TGTGCCAGTAGTAGTCAGGGGGCTGGTGAGCAGTTCTTC.

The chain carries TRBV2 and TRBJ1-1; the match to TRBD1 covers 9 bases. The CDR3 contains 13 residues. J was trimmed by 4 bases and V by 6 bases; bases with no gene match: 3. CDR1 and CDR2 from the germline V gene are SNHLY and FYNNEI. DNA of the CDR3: TGTGCCAGCAGGAACAGGGGGCTCACTGAAGCTTTCTTT. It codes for CASRNRGLTEAFF.

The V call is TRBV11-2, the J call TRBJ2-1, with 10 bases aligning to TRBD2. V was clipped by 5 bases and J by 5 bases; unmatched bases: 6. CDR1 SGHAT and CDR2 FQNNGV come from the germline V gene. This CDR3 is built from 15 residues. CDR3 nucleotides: TGTGCCAGCAGCATAGCGGGACTAGCGAACAATGAGCAGTTCTTC. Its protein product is CASSIAGLANNEQFF.

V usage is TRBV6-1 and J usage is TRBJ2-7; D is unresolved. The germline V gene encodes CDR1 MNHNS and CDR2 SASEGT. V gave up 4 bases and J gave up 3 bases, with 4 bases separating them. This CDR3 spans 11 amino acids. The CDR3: CASSAYYEQYF. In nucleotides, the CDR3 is TGTGCCAGCAGTGCGTACTACGAGCAGTACTTC.

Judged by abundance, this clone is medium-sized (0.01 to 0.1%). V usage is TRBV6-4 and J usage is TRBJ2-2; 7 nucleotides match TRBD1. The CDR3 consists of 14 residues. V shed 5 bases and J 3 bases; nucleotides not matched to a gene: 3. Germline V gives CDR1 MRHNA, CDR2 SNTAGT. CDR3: CASSSGTDTGELFF. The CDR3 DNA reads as TGTGCCAGCAGTTCCGGGACAGACACCGGGGAGCTGTTTTTT.

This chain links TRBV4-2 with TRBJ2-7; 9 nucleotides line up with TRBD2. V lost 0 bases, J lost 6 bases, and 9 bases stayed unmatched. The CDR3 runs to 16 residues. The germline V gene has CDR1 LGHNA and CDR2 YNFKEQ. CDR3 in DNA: TGTGCCAGCAGCCAAGAAAGAGCGGGAGGCCTTTCCGAGCAGTACTTC. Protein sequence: CASSQERAGGLSEQYF.

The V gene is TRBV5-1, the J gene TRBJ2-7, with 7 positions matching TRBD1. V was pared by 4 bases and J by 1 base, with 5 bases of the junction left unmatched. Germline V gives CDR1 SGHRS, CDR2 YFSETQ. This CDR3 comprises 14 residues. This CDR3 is CASSATGYSYEQYF. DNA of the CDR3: TGCGCCAGCAGCGCGACAGGGTATTCCTACGAGCAGTACTTC.

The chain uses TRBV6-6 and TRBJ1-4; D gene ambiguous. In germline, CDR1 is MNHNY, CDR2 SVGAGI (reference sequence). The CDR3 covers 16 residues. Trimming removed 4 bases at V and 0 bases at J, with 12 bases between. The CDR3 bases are TGTGCCAGCAGTTCCCAATGGAGTGCAACTAATGAAAAACTGTTTTTT. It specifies CASSSQWSATNEKLFF.

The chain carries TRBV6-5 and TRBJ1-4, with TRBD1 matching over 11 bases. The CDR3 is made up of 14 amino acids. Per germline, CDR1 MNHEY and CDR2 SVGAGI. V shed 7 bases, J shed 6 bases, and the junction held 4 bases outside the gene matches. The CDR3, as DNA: TGTGCCAGCACCGGACAGGGGGCGCATGAAAAACTGTTTTTT. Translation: CASTGQGAHEKLFF.

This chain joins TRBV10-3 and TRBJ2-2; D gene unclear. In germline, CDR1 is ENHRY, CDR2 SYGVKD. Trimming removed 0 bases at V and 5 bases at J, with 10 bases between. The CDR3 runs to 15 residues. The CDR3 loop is CAISESLERTGELFF. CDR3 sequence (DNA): TGTGCCATCAGTGAGTCCTTAGAACGGACCGGGGAGCTGTTTTTT.

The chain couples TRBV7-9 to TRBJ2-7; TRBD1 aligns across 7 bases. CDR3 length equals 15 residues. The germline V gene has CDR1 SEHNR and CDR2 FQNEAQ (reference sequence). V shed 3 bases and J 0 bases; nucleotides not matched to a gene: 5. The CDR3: CASSLGGDSSYEQYF. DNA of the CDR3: TGTGCCAGCAGCTTGGGTGGGGACAGCTCCTACGAGCAGTACTTC.

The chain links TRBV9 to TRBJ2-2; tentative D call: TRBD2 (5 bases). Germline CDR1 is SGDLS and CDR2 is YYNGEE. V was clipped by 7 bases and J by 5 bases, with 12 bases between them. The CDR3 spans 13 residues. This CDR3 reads CASSPGFTGELFF. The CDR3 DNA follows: TGTGCCAGCTCGCCGGGATTTACCGGGGAGCTGTTTTTT. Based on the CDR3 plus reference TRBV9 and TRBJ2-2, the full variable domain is DSGVTQTPKHLITATGQRVTLRCSPRSGDLSVYWYQQSLDQGLQFLIQYYNGEERAKGNILERFSAQQFPDLHSELNLSSLELGDSALYFCASSPGFTGELFFGEGSRLTVL.

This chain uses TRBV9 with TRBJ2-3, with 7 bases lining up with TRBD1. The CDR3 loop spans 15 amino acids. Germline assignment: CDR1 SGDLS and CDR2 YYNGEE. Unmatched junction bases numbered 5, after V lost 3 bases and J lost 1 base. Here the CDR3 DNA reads TGTGCCAGCAGCGCGCCGACAGGGCGCACAGATACGCAGTATTTT. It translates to CASSAPTGRTDTQYF.

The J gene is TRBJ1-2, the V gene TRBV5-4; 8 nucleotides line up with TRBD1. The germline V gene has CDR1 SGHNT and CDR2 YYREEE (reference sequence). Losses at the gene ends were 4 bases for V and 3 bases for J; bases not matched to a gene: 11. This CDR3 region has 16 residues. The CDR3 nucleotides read TGTGCCAGCAGCACACCAATCTCGGACAGGGACTATGGCTACACCTTC. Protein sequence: CASSTPISDRDYGYTF.

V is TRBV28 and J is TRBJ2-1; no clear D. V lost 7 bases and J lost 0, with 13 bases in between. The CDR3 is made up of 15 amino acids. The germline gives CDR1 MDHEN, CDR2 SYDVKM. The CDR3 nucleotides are TGTGCCAGCACCTGGAGCACCAGCTCCTACAATGAGCAGTTCTTC. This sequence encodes CASTWSTSSYNEQFF.

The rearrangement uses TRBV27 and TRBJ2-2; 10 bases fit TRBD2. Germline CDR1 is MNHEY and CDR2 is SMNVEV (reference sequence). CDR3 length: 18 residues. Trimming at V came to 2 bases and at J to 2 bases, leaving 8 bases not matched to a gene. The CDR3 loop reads CASSLRSSGSANTGELFF. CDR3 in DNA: TGTGCCAGCAGTTTAAGGTCTAGCGGGAGCGCAAACACCGGGGAGCTGTTTTTT.

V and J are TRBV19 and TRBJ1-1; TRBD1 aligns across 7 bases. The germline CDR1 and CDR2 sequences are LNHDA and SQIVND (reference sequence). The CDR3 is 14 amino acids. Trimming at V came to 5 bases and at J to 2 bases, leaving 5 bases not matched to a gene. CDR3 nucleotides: TGTGCCAGTAGTCCGCGGGACAGAAACACTGAAGCTTTCTTT. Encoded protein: CASSPRDRNTEAFF.